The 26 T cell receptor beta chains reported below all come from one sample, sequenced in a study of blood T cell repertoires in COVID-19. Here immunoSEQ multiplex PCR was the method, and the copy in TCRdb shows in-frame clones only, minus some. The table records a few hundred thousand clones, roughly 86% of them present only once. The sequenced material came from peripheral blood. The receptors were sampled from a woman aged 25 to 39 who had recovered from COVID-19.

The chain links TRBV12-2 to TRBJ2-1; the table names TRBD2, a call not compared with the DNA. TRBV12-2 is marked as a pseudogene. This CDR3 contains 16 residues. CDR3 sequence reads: CASRLGLACGSDEQFF. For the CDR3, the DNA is TGTGCAAGTCGCTTAGGGCTGGCTTGCGGGAGTGATGAGCAGTTCTTC.

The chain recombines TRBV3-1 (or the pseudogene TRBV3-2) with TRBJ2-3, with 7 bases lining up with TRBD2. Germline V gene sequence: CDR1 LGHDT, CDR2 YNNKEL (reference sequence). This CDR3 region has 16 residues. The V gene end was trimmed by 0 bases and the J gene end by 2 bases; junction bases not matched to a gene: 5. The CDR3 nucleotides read TGTGCCAGCAGCCAAGATCAAGCGGGGCTCACAGATACGCAGTATTTT. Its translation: CASSQDQAGLTDTQYF.

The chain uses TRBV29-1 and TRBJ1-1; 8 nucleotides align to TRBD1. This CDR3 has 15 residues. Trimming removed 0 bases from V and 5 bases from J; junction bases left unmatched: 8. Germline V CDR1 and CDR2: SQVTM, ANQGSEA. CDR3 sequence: CSVEDFAGGLTEAFF. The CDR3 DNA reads TGCAGCGTTGAAGATTTTGCAGGGGGCTTGACTGAAGCTTTCTTT.

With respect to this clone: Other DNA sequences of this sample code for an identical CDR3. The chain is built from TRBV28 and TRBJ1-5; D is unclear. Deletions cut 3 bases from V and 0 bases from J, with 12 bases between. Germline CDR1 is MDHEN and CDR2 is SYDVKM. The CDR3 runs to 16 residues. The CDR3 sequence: CASSLEDYYSNQPQHF. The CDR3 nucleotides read TGTGCCAGCAGTTTGGAGGACTATTATAGCAATCAGCCCCAGCATTTT.

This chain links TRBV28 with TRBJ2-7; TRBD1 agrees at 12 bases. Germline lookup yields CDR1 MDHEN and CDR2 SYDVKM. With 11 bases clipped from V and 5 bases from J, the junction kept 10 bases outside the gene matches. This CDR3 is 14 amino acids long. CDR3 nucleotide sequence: TGTGCCGTACACCGGGACAGGGGGCTCAACGAGCAGTACTTC. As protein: CAVHRDRGLNEQYF.

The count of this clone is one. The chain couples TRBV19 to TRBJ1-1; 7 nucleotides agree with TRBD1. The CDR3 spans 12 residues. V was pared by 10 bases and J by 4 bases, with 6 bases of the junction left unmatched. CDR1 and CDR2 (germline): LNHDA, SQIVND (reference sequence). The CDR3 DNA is TGTGCCACTCGACAGGGAGTCACTGAAGCTTTCTTT. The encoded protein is CATRQGVTEAFF.

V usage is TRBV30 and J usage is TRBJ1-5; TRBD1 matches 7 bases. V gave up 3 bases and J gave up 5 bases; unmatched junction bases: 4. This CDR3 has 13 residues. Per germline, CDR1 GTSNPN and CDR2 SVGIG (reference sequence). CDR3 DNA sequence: TGTGCCTGGAGAAAAGGGGGCGATCAGCCCCAGCATTTT. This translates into CAWRKGGDQPQHF.

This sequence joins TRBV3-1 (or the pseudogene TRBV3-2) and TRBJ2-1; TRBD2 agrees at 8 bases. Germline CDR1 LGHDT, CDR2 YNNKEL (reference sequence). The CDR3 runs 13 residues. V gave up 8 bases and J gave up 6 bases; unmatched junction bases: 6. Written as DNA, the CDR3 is TGTGCCAGCGGGACTAGAGCCGCCAATGAGCAGTTCTTC. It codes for CASGTRAANEQFF.

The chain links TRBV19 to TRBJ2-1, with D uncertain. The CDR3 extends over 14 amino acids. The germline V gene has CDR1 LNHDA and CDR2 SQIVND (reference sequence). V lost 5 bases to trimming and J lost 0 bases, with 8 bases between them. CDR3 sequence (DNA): TGTGCCAGTAGTTACGGTAGCTCCTACAATGAGCAGTTCTTC. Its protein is CASSYGSSYNEQFF.

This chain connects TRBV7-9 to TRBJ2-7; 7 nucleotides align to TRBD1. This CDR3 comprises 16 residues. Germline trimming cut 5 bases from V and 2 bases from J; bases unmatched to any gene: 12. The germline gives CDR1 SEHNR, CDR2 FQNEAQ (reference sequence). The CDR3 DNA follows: TGTGCCAGCAGCCGGATCAGGACAGGCGGACCCTACGAGCAGTACTTC. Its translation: CASSRIRTGGPYEQYF.

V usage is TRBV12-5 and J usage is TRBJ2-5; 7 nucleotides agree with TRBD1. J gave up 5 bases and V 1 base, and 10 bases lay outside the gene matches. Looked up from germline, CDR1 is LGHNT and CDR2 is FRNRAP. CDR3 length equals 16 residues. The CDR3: CASGLGRGGAQETQYF. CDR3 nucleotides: TGTGCTAGTGGTTTGGGCAGAGGGGGCGCTCAGGAGACCCAGTACTTC.

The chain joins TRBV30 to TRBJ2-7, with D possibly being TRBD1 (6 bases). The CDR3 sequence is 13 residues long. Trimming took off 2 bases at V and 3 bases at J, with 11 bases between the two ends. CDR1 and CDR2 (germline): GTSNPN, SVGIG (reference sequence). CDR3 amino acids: CAWSPGVGYEQYF. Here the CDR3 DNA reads TGTGCCTGGAGTCCAGGGGTGGGCTACGAGCAGTACTTC.

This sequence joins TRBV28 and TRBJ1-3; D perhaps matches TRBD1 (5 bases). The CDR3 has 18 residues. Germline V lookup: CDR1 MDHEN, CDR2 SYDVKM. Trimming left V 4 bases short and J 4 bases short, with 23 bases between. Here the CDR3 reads CASSSLAGTQKAGNTIYF. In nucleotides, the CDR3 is TGTGCCAGCAGTTCGCTTGCCGGGACTCAAAAAGCCGGAAACACCATATATTTT.

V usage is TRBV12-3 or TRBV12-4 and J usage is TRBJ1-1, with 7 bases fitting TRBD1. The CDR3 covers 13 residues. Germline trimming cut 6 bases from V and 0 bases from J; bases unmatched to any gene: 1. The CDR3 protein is CASRGQMNTEAFF. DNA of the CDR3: TGTGCCAGCAGGGGACAGATGAACACTGAAGCTTTCTTT.

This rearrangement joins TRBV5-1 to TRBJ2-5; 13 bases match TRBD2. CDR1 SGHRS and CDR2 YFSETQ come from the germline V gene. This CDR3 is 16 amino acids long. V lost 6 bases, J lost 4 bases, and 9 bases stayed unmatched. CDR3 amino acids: CASNLPTSGGRETQYF. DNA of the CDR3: TGCGCCAGCAACCTCCCGACTAGCGGGGGGCGAGAGACCCAGTACTTC.

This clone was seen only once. The CDR3 DNA reads TGTGCCAGCAGTGGGGACAAGGTTCAGCAGTTCTTC. As protein: CASSGDKVQQFF. V gene TRBV12-3 or TRBV12-4 combines with J gene TRBJ2-1; a weak D match, TRBD1 (6 bases). V was trimmed by 5 bases and J by 11 bases, leaving 13 bases between them. This CDR3 region has 12 residues.

CDR3 amino acids: CASSHRAGTSTDTQYF. For the CDR3, the DNA is TGTGCCAGCAGCCATCGAGCGGGGACTAGCACAGATACGCAGTATTTT. The chain recombines TRBV5-6 with TRBJ2-3, with 7 nucleotides matching TRBD2. The CDR3 extends over 16 amino acids. Germline V lookup: CDR1 SGHDT, CDR2 YYEEEE. Losses at the gene ends were 4 bases for V and 0 bases for J; bases not matched to a gene: 8.

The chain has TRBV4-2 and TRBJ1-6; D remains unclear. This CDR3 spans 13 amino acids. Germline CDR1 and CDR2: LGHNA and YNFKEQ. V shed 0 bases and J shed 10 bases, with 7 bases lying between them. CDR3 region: CASSQEGRSPLHF. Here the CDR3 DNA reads TGTGCCAGCAGCCAAGAGGGCCGATCACCCCTCCACTTT.

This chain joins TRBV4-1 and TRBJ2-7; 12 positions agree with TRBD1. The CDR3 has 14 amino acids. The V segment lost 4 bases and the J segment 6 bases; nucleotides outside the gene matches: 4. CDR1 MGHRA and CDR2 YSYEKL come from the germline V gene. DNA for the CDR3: TGCGCCAGCAGCCTGGGACAGGGGGCAGTCGAGCAGTACTTC. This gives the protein CASSLGQGAVEQYF.

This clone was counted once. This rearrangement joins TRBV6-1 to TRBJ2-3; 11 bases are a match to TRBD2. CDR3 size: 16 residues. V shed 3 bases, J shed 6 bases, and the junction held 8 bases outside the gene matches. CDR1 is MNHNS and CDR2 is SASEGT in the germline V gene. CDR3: CASSDDLAGGWDTQYF. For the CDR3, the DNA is TGTGCCAGCAGTGACGATCTAGCGGGGGGATGGGATACGCAGTATTTT.

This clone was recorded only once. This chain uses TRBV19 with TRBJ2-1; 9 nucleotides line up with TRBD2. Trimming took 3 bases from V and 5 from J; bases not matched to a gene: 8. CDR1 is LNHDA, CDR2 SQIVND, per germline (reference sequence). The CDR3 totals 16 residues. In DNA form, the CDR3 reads TGTGCCAGTAGTATGATGGGACTAGCCTCGGACAATGAGCAGTTCTTC. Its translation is CASSMMGLASDNEQFF.

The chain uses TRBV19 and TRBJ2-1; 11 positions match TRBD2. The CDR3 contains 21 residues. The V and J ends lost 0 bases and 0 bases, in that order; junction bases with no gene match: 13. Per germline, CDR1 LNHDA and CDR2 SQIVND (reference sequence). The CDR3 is CASSIDSWASGRRSSYNEQFF. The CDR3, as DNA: TGTGCCAGTAGTATAGATTCGTGGGCTAGCGGGAGGAGGAGCTCCTACAATGAGCAGTTCTTC. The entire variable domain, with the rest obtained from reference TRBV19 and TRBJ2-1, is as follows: DGGITQSPKYLFRKEGQNVTLSCEQNLNHDAMYWYRQDPGQGLRLIYYSQIVNDFQKGDIAEGYSVSREKKESFPLTVTSAQKNPTAFYLCASSIDSWASGRRSSYNEQFFGPGTRLTVL.

The CDR3 loop is CAWSVGSGDGYTF. CDR3 coding DNA: TGTGCCTGGAGTGTAGGTTCGGGGGACGGCTACACCTTC. This sequence joins TRBV30 and TRBJ1-2, with D possibly matching TRBD1 (5 bases). This CDR3 spans 13 amino acids. The germline CDR1 and CDR2 sequences are GTSNPN and SVGIG (reference sequence). V lost 0 bases and J lost 8, with 13 bases in between. Together with reference TRBV30 and TRBJ1-2, the CDR3 gives the full variable domain: SQTIHQWPATLVQPVGSPLSLECTVEGTSNPNLYWYRQAAGRGLQLLFYSVGIGQISSEVPQNLSASRPQDRQFILSSKKLLLSDSGFYLCAWSVGSGDGYTFGSGTRLTVV.

CDR3 nucleotides: TGTGCCAGCGCGAGCCGGGGGATTAACACTGAAGCTTTCTTT. It is translated as CASASRGINTEAFF. The rearrangement links TRBV7-9 to TRBJ1-1; the D gene is possibly TRBD1 (5 bases). V was cut by 8 bases and J by 2 bases, with 15 bases left in between. CDR1 and CDR2 from the germline V gene are SEHNR and FQNEAQ (reference sequence). This CDR3 region has 14 residues.

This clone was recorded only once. Here the CDR3 reads CASSDLGGGEAFF. The CDR3 nucleotides are TGTGCCAGCAGTGATTTAGGGGGGGGTGAAGCTTTCTTT. V usage is TRBV25-1 and J usage is TRBJ1-1, with D perhaps TRBD1 (6 bases). Trimming cost V 3 bases and J 7 bases, with 12 bases left between them. This CDR3 comprises 13 residues. Germline lookup yields CDR1 MGHDK and CDR2 SYGVNS.

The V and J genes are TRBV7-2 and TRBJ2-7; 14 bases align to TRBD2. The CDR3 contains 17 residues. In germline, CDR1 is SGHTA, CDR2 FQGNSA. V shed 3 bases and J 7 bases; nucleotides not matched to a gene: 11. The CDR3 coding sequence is TGTGCCAGCAGCTTGGCGGCGGGGACTAGCGGGAGTAAAGAGCAGTACTTC. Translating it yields CASSLAAGTSGSKEQYF.